This T cell receptor beta chain was identified during a study of control samples from healthy donors and cancer patients. Trimming left V 6 bases short and J 8 bases short, with 10 bases between. In germline, CDR1 is MNHEY, CDR2 SVGAGI. CDR3 size: 11 residues. Some clones are missing from TCRdb's copy, which holds only in-frame ones; the method was immunoSEQ multiplex PCR. The sample records 150,000 to 160,000 clones, just under 95% being singletons. Sequenced input: blood. This receptor was identified in a man between 35 and 55 years old in good health. The chain recombines TRBV6-5 with TRBJ1-1; D call uncertain. As DNA, the CDR3 is TGTGCCAGCAGGGGGATGGGGGAAGCTTTCTTT. Translation: CASRGMGEAFF.